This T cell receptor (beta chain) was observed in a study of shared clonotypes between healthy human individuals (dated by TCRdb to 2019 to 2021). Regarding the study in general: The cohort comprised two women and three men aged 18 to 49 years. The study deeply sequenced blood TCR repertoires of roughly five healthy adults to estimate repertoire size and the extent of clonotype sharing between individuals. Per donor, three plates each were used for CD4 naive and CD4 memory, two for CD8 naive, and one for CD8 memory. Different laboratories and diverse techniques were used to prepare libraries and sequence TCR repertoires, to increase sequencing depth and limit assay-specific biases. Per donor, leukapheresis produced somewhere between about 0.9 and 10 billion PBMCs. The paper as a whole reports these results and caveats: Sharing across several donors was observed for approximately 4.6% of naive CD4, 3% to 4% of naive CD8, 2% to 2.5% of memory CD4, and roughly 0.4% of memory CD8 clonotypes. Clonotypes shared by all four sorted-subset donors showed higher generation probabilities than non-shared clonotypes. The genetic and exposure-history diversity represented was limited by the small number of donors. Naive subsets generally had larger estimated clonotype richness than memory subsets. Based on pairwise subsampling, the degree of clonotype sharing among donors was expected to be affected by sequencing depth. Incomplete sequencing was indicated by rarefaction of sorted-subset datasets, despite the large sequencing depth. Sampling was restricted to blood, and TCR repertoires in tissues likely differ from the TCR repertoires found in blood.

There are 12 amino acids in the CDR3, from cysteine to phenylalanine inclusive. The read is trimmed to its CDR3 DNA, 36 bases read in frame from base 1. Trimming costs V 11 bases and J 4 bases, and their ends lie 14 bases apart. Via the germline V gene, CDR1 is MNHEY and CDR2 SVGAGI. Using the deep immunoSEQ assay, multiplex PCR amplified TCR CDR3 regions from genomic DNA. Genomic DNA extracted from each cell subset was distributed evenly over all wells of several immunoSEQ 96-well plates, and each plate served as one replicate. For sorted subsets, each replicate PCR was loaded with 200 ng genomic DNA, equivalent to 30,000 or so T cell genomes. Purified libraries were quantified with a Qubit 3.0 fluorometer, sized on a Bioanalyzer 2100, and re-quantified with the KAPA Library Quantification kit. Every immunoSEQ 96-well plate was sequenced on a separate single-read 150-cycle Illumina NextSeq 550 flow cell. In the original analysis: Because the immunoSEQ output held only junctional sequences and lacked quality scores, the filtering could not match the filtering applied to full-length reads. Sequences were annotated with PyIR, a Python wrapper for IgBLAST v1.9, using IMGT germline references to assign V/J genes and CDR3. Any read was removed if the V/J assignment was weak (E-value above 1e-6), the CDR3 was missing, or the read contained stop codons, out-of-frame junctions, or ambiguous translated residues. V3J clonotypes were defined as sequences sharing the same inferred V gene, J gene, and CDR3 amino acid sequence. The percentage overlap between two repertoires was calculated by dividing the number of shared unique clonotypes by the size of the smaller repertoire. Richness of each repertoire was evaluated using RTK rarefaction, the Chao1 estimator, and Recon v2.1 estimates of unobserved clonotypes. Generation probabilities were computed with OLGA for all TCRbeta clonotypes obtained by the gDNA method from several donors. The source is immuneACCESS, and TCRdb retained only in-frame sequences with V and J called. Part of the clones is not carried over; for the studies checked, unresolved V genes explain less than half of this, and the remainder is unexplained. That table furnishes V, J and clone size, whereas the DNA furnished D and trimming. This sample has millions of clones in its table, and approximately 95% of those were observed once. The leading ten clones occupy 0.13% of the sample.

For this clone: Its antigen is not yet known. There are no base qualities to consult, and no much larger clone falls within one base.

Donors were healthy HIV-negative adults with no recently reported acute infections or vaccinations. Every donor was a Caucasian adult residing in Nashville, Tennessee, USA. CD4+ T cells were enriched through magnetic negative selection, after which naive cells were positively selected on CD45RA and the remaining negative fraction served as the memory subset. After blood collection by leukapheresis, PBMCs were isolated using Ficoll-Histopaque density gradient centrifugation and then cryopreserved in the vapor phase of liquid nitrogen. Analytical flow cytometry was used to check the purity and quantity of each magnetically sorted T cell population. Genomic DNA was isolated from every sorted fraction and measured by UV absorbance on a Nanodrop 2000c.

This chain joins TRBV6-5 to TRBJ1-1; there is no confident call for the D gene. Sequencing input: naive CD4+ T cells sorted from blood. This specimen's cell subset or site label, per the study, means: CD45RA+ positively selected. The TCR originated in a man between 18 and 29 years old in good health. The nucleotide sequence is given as TGTGCCGTACGGGGAACGGGCACTGAAGCTTTCTTT. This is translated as CAVRGTGTEAFF.